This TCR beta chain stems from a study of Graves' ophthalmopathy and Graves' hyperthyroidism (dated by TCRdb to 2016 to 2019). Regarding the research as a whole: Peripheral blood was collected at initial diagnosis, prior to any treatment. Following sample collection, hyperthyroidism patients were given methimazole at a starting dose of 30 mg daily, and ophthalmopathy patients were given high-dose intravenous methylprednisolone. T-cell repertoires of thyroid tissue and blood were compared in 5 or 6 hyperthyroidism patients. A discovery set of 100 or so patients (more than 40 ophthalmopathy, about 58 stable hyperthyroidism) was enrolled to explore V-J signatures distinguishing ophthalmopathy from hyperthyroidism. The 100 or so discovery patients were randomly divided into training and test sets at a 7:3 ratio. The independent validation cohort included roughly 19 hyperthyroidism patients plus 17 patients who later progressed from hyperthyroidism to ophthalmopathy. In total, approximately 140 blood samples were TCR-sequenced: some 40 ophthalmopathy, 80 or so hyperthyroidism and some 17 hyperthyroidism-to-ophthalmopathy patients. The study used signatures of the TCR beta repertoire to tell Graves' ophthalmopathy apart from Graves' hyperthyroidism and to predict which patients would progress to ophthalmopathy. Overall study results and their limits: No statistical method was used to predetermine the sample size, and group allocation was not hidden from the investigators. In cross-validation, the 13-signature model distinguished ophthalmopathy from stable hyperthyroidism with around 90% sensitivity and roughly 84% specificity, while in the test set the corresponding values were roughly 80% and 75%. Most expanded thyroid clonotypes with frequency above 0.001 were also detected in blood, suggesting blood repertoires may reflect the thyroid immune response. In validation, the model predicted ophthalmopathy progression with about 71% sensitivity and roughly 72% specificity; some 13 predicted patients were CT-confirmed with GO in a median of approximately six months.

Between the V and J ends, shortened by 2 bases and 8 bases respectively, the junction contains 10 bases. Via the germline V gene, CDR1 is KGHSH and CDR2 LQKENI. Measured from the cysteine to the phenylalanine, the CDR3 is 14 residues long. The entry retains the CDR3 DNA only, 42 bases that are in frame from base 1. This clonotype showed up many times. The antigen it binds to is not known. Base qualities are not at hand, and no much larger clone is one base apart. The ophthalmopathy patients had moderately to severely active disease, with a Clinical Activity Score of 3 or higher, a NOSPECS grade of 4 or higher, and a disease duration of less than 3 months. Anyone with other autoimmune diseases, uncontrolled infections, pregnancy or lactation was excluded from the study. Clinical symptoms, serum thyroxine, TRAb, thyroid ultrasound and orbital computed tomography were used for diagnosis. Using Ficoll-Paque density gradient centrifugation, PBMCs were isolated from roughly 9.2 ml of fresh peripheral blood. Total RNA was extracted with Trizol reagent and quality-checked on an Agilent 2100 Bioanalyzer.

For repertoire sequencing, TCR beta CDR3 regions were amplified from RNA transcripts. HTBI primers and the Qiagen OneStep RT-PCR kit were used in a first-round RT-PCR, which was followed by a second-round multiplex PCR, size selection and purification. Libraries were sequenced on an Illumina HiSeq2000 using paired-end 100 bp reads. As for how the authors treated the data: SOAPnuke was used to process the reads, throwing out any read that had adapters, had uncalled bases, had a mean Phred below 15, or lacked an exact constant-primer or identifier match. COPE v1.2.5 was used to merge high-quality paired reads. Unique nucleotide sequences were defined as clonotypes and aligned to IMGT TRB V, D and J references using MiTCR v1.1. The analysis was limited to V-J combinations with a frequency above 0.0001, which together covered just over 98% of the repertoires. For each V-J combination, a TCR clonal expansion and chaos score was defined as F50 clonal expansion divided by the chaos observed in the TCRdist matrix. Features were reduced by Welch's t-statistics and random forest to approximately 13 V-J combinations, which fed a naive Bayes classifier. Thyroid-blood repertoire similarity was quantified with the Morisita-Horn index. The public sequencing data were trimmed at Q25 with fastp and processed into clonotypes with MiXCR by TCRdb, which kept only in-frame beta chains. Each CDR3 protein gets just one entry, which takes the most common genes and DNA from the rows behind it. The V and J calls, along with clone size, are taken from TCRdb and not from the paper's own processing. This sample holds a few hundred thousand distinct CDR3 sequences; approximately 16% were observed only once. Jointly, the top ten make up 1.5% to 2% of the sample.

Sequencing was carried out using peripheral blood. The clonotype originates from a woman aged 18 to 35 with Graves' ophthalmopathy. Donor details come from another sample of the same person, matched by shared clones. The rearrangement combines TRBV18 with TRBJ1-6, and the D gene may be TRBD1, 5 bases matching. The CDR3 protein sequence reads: CASSPNRPDSPLHF. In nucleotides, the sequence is TGTGCCAGCTCACCAAACAGGCCGGATTCACCCCTCCACTTT.